The 5 T cell receptor beta chains listed next were all sequenced from one sample in a study of molecular identifiers for immune sequencing clone quantification. TCRdb recomputed calls from the PCR reads with MiXCR, one row per CDR3 protein. The profile covers 490,000 or so distinct CDR3 sequences, with roughly 24% appearing a single time and about 0.75% taken by the ten largest. The source material was naive CD8+ T cells from blood, with Jurkat cell RNA spiked in. Subset indicated: FACS-sorted CD8+CD4-CCR7+CD45RA+ naive T cells. The receptors come from a human donor in good health. Some libraries in this study had Jurkat cell RNA spiked in.

Comments on this clonotype: A much bigger clone sits one base away, suggesting this may be a read error. This chain uses TRBV14 with TRBJ1-1; D uncertain. Germline V CDR1 and CDR2: SGHDN, FVKESK. This CDR3 has 11 amino acids. The CDR3: CASGQLTEAFF. DNA of the CDR3: TGTGCCAGCGGCCAATTGACTGAAGCTTTCTTT.

This clonotype has more than one count but fewer than ten. The chain joins TRBV4-1 to TRBJ2-7, with D perhaps TRBD1 (5 bases). The CDR3 extends over 15 amino acids. Trimming stripped 4 bases from V and 1 base from J, with 14 bases between. Germline assignment: CDR1 MGHRA and CDR2 YSYEKL. The CDR3 DNA follows: TGCGCCAGCAGCCCGTCCCCCTCAGGGTCCTACGAGCAGTACTTC. Protein sequence: CASSPSPSGSYEQYF.

This clonotype was counted a few times. V is TRBV15 and J is TRBJ2-3; D remains ambiguous. CDR1 LNHNV and CDR2 YYDKDF come from the germline V gene (reference sequence). V was cut by 0 bases and J by 4 bases, with 8 bases left in between. The CDR3 spans 14 residues. The CDR3 coding sequence is TGTGCCACCAGCAGAGATCTGAGTGCAGATACGCAGTATTTT. It yields the protein CATSRDLSADTQYF.

This clonotype has at least ten counts. The chain joins TRBV7-2 to TRBJ2-3; no reliable D call. Trimming shortened V by 5 bases and J by 4 bases, and 7 bases separated the two germline ends. This CDR3 has 12 residues. The germline V gene encodes CDR1 SGHTA and CDR2 FQGNSA. The DNA of the CDR3 is TGTGCCAGCAGCGTTTTCGCAGATACGCAGTATTTT. Residues: CASSVFADTQYF.

The CDR3 DNA reads as TGTGCCACCAGTGATTCCCGGCCGGTGGACAGGCTTCCCACAGATACGCAGTATTTT. This codes for CATSDSRPVDRLPTDTQYF. The chain couples TRBV24-1 to TRBJ2-3; 7 bases fit TRBD1. The V gene's germline CDR1 is KGHDR and CDR2 SFDVKD. The ends lost 2 bases at V and 2 bases at J; junction bases unmatched: 15. The length of the CDR3 is 19 residues.